A single sample gave rise to the 20 T cell receptor beta chains below, sequenced in a study of response to subunit inactivated influenza vaccine. TCRdb itself ran the RT-PCR reads through MiXCR, one entry per CDR3 protein. Of 500,000 to 600,000 distinct CDR3 sequences listed, approximately 15% were seen once; the top ten hold 2.5% to 3.5%. The sequences come from CD4+ T cells sorted from PBMCs, collected around 25 months after vaccination. The source of these receptors is a man aged 50 to 69 who received an inactivated influenza vaccine.

This rearrangement joins TRBV28 to TRBJ2-2, with 11 bases lining up with TRBD1. With 6 bases clipped from V and 5 bases from J, the junction kept 5 bases outside the gene matches. This CDR3 comprises 15 residues. Germline assignment: CDR1 MDHEN and CDR2 SYDVKM. The CDR3 spells CASSGQGAGTGELFF. Here the CDR3 DNA reads TGTGCCAGCAGCGGACAGGGGGCCGGGACCGGGGAGCTGTTTTTT.

This chain joins TRBV2 and TRBJ2-2; D unresolved. Trimming removed 3 bases from V and 9 bases from J, with 8 bases in between. This CDR3 region has 12 residues. Germline lookup yields CDR1 SNHLY and CDR2 FYNNEI. This CDR3 reads CASSDGRRELFF. CDR3 coding DNA: TGTGCCAGCAGTGATGGACGCCGGGAGCTGTTTTTT.

As to this clonotype: No conserved phenylalanine or tryptophan ends this CDR3, so it is likely a read error. The chain is built from TRBV6-1 and TRBJ2-7, with D perhaps TRBD1 or TRBD2 (5 bases each). Between the trimmed V and J ends, which lost 8 bases and 4 bases, there was a span of 15 bases. The germline V gene encodes CDR1 MNHNS and CDR2 SASEGT. This CDR3 contains 13 residues. The CDR3, as DNA: TGTGCCAGCGGGGGTGCTAGTGAGTACGAGCAGTACCTC. Its protein product is CASGGASEYEQYL.

The chain uses TRBV20-1 and TRBJ2-7; TRBD2 might be the D (6 bases). The CDR3 is 15 amino acids. V gave up 6 bases and J gave up 0 bases, with 18 bases separating them. Germline V CDR1 and CDR2: DFQATT, SNEGSKA (reference sequence). CDR3 amino acids: CSAPRRARSSYEQYF. CDR3 in DNA: TGCAGTGCCCCCCGGAGGGCTCGCAGCTCCTACGAGCAGTACTTC.

The V and J genes are TRBV10-3 and TRBJ2-1; a possible D gene is TRBD2 (5 bases). Per the germline V gene, CDR1 is ENHRY and CDR2 is SYGVKD. V was cut by 0 bases and J by 3 bases, with 9 bases left in between. The CDR3 covers 15 residues. In nucleotides, the CDR3 is TGTGCCATCAGTGAGTCGAGAGGGAGCTACAATGAGCAGTTCTTC. This gives the protein CAISESRGSYNEQFF.

Many counts were recorded for this clonotype. The J gene is TRBJ2-7, the V gene TRBV5-1; 13 bases align to TRBD2. This CDR3 region has 14 residues. Germline lookup yields CDR1 SGHRS and CDR2 YFSETQ. After removal of 7 bases from V and 4 bases from J, the junction contained 5 bases not matched to a gene. The CDR3 DNA is TGCGCCAGCTCCGGGACTAGCGGGATTTACGAGCAGTACTTC. It is translated as CASSGTSGIYEQYF.

This sequence joins TRBV3-1 and TRBJ1-2; D is possibly TRBD1 (5 bases). Between the trimmed V and J ends, which lost 1 base and 5 bases, there was a span of 17 bases. In germline, CDR1 is LGHDT, CDR2 YNNKEL (reference sequence). The CDR3 runs to 16 residues. The CDR3 DNA reads as TGTGCCAGCAGCCAAGGGATCGTAGGGGCTACTTATGGCTACACCTTC. It translates to CASSQGIVGATYGYTF.

The chain carries TRBV28 and TRBJ2-7; tentative D call: TRBD2 (6 bases). From germline, CDR1 is MDHEN and CDR2 SYDVKM. V was pared by 6 bases and J by 0 bases, with 9 bases between. This CDR3 spans 13 amino acids. The CDR3 DNA is TGTGCCAGCAGGAATAGCGGCTCCTACGAGCAGTACTTC. This sequence encodes CASRNSGSYEQYF.

This sequence joins TRBV7-6 and TRBJ2-6, with TRBD2 matching over 7 bases. CDR1 and CDR2 from the germline V gene are SGHVS and FNYEAQ. The CDR3 loop spans 16 amino acids. The junction had 5 bases not matched to a gene; V was cut back by 5 bases and J by 1 base. The chain's CDR3 is CASSKSGASGANVLTF. DNA of the CDR3: TGTGCCAGCAGCAAAAGCGGGGCTTCTGGGGCCAACGTCCTGACTTTC.

This clonotype was detected a few times. The chain employs TRBV20-1 and TRBJ2-1, with 11 nucleotides matching TRBD1. This CDR3 contains 15 residues. J was trimmed by 2 bases and V by 5 bases; bases with no gene match: 5. The V gene's germline CDR1 is DFQATT and CDR2 SNEGSKA (reference sequence). Here the CDR3 reads CSAARTGGAYNEQFF. CDR3 DNA: TGCAGTGCTGCCCGGACAGGGGGCGCCTACAATGAGCAGTTCTTC.

The chain has TRBV7-8 and TRBJ1-3, with D uncertain. The germline V gene has CDR1 SGHVS and CDR2 FQNEAQ. V was cut by 5 bases and J by 0 bases, with 11 bases left in between. The CDR3 extends over 15 amino acids. The CDR3 is CASSAAHGSGNTIYF. The CDR3, as DNA: TGTGCCAGCAGCGCGGCACATGGCTCTGGAAACACCATATATTTT.

This clonotype was counted a few times. CDR3 region: CSANRNRGRPEAFF. CDR3 nucleotides: TGCAGTGCTAATCGGAACAGGGGTAGGCCTGAAGCTTTCTTT. This rearrangement joins TRBV20-1 to TRBJ1-1; TRBD1 aligns across 7 bases. CDR3 length equals 14 residues. Germline CDR1 is DFQATT and CDR2 is SNEGSKA (reference sequence). The ends lost 4 bases at V and 6 bases at J; junction bases unmatched: 11.

This clonotype was counted ten times or more. V is TRBV5-5 and J is TRBJ2-7, with a weak D call TRBD1 (5 bases). V gave up 4 bases and J gave up 3 bases, with 17 bases separating them. CDR1 is SGHKS, CDR2 YYEKEE, per germline (reference sequence). CDR3 length: 15 amino acids. The CDR3 region has the DNA TGTGCCAGCAGCCCGGCCCCGGACATTTACTACGAGCAGTACTTC. Translating gives CASSPAPDIYYEQYF.

This clonotype was counted a few times. The chain is built from TRBV7-2 and TRBJ2-3; D is unclear. Deletions cut 0 bases from V and 14 bases from J, with 15 bases between. In germline, CDR1 is SGHTA, CDR2 FQGNSA. The CDR3 loop spans 13 amino acids. CDR3 residues: CASSLAGGPPLYF. The CDR3 region has the DNA TGTGCCAGCAGCTTAGCGGGTGGGCCACCTTTGTATTTT.

This clonotype has a handful of counts. The chain carries TRBV20-1 and TRBJ2-7; TRBD2 matches 8 bases. The ends lost 6 bases at V and 5 bases at J; junction bases unmatched: 6. This CDR3 is built from 12 residues. Germline loops: CDR1 DFQATT, CDR2 SNEGSKA (reference sequence). CDR3 region: CSAKRGGNEQYF. CDR3 nucleotide sequence: TGCAGTGCAAAACGGGGGGGAAACGAGCAGTACTTC.

The V call is TRBV20-1, the J call TRBJ2-3; TRBD2 agrees at 7 bases. This CDR3 spans 18 amino acids. CDR1 and CDR2 (germline): DFQATT, SNEGSKA (reference sequence). CDR3 region: CRGHSVGIASGRTDTQYF. As DNA, the CDR3 is TGCAGGGGCCATTCGGTGGGAATCGCTAGCGGTCGCACAGATACGCAGTATTTT.

This clonotype was seen a few times. The chain is built from TRBV7-9 and TRBJ2-3; D is undetermined. V was trimmed by 3 bases and J by 0 bases, leaving 4 bases between them. The CDR3 extends over 13 amino acids. The V gene's germline CDR1 is SEHNR and CDR2 FQNEAQ (reference sequence). The CDR3, as DNA: TGTGCCAGCAGCTTTCTTAGCACAGATACGCAGTATTTT. Protein sequence: CASSFLSTDTQYF.

This clonotype was seen at least ten times. The rearrangement joins TRBV6-2 or TRBV6-3 to TRBJ1-1; a weak D match, TRBD1 (5 bases). V was trimmed by 2 bases and J by 1 base, leaving 5 bases between them. CDR1 and CDR2 from the germline V gene are MNHEY and SVGEGT. The CDR3 spans 13 residues. CDR3 protein: CASSYGGNTEAFF. The CDR3 DNA sequence: TGTGCCAGCAGTTACGGGGGGAACACTGAAGCTTTCTTT.

This clonotype was detected only a few times. Written as DNA, the CDR3 is TGTGCCAGCAGCCAGAGGTCGGGGCCCACAGATACGCAGTATTTT. It encodes CASSQRSGPTDTQYF. The chain links TRBV3-1 to TRBJ2-3; possibly TRBD1 or TRBD2 for D (5 bases each). Germline assignment: CDR1 LGHDT and CDR2 YNNKEL (reference sequence). The ends were cut back, 3 bases at V and 2 bases at J, with 12 bases in the middle. This CDR3 has 15 residues.

This clonotype was seen a handful of times. V and J are TRBV6-5 and TRBJ2-7, with a weak D call TRBD1 (6 bases). Germline CDR1 MNHEY, CDR2 SVGAGI. Between the trimmed V and J ends, which lost 2 bases and 4 bases, there was a span of 15 bases. The CDR3 runs 15 residues. The CDR3 is CASSYVQGFYYEQYF. CDR3 in DNA: TGTGCCAGCAGTTACGTACAGGGCTTTTATTACGAGCAGTACTTC.